This T cell receptor beta chain comes out of a study of blood T cell repertoires in COVID-19. Study-level information: COVID-19 samples, acute and convalescent, were from the United States, Italy and Spain. Sample material is recorded as cDNA or gDNA derived from T cells, B-cell-depleted T cells, or PBMCs.

In the original processing: Amplification of reference gene primers provided the estimated nucleated cell counts. The protocol was immunoSEQ multiplex PCR, while the TCRdb copy is restricted to in-frame clones and leaves out a portion. V, J and clone size are taken as reported in that table, and D and trimming were inferred from the DNA itself. The repertoire includes about 74,000 clones, around four fifths of them detected once, and 36% sits in the top ten. Germline V lookup: CDR1 SEHNR, CDR2 FQNEAQ (reference sequence). Trimming took off 3 bases at V and 4 bases at J, with 7 bases between the two ends. CDR3 length equals 14 residues.

The chain uses TRBV7-9 and TRBJ1-6; D is uncertain. This clonotype was sampled from a man in his sixties or seventies with acute or convalescent COVID-19. The sequenced sample was peripheral blood. CDR3 sequence (DNA): TGTGCCAGCAGCTTGGAGCAGTATAATTCACCCCTCCACTTT. Translation: CASSLEQYNSPLHF.